The clone carrying this T cell receptor beta chain has only one observation. What it binds is unknown. V gave up 3 bases and J gave up 2 bases, with 10 bases separating them. This CDR3 spans 14 amino acids. CDR1 and CDR2 from the germline V gene are SGHTA and FQGNSA. 13 Jbeta primers and 60 Vbeta primers were used for the PCR. This table comes from immunoSEQ multiplex PCR, and its TCRdb copy is limited to in-frame clones, with some not included. The profile shows tens of thousands of clones, 81% of them singletons. This sample stems from a study of cytomegalovirus exposure and HLA in healthy donors. Whole-study findings and limits: In presence/absence analyses, roughly uniform sequencing depth across donors was assumed.

The receptor was derived from a man aged 45-65 years in good health and CMV-seronegative. This chain joins TRBV7-2 and TRBJ1-2; no reliable D call. The sample consisted of PBMCs. The CDR3 protein is CASSFAGENYGYTF. CDR3 nucleotide sequence: TGTGCCAGCAGCTTCGCGGGCGAGAACTATGGCTACACCTTC. The whole variable domain, remainder taken from reference TRBV7-2 and TRBJ1-2, is GAGVSQSPSNKVTEKGKDVELRCDPISGHTALYWYRQSLGQGLEFLIYFQGNSAPDKSGLPSDRFSAERTGGSVSTLTIQRTQQEDSAVYLCASSFAGENYGYTFGSGTRLTVV.